One and the same sample provided the 26 T cell receptor beta chains below, sequenced in a study of T-cell reconstitution after alpha-beta-depleted transplantation in children. Unique molecular identifiers featured in how the TCRbeta library was prepared. One entry per CDR3 protein, called by TCRdb with MiXCR from the PCR reads. Here the sample spans under 300,000 distinct CDR3 sequences, approximately 10% being singletons. The sample here was peripheral blood, taken 180 days after TCRalphabeta/CD19-depleted stem cell transplant. The source is a male patient between 2 and 15 years old who had a stem cell transplant for chronic granulomatous disease, so the T cells may come from the graft donor.

This clonotype showed up many times. This chain joins TRBV5-8 and TRBJ2-1; D possibly matches TRBD1 or TRBD2 (6 bases each). Germline V gene data show CDR1 as SGHTS and CDR2 as YDEGEE. V shed 7 bases and J shed 10 bases, with 12 bases lying between them. The CDR3 has 11 amino acids. The CDR3, as DNA: TGTGCCAGCCGGATAGGGGGGGAGCAGTTCTTC. The encoded protein is CASRIGGEQFF.

This clonotype was picked up many times. The chain carries TRBV12-3 or TRBV12-4 and TRBJ2-5, with unresolved D. Trimming took off 5 bases at V and 5 bases at J, with 6 bases between the two ends. The CDR3 is 11 amino acids. Written as DNA, the CDR3 is TGTGCCAGCAGTCGGTGGGAGACCCAGTACTTC. Its translation is CASSRWETQYF.

Comment on this clonotype: A much larger clone lies a single base off, so this may be a read error. V is TRBV5-5 and J is TRBJ2-7; 12 nucleotides align to TRBD2. The CDR3 length is 14 residues. V gave up 7 bases and J gave up 4 bases; unmatched junction bases: 6. The germline gives CDR1 SGHKS, CDR2 YYEKEE (reference sequence). This CDR3 is CASFPSGGAYEQYF. As DNA, the CDR3 is TGTGCCAGCTTTCCTAGCGGGGGGGCATACGAGCAGTACTTC.

This clonotype was observed at least ten times. The rearrangement joins TRBV5-1 to TRBJ2-7, with D uncertain. The CDR3 sequence is 13 residues long. The V gene's germline CDR1 is SGHRS and CDR2 YFSETQ. V lost 4 bases to trimming and J lost 6 bases, with 14 bases between them. CDR3 DNA: TGCGCCAGCAGCCTGGGGTCTCGTAGCGAGCAGTACTTC. As protein: CASSLGSRSEQYF. The whole variable domain, remainder taken from reference TRBV5-1 and TRBJ2-7, is KAGVTQTPRYLIKTRGQQVTLSCSPISGHRSVSWYQQTPGQGLQFLFEYFSETQRNKGNFPGRFSGRQFSNSRSEMNVSTLELGDSALYLCASSLGSRSEQYFGPGTRLTVT.

This clonotype was observed at least ten times. The V and J genes are TRBV5-1 and TRBJ2-2, with a possible D match to TRBD1 (6 bases). V lost 0 bases to trimming and J lost 2 bases, with 8 bases between them. CDR3 length: 15 residues. Germline V CDR1 and CDR2: SGHRS, YFSETQ. The CDR3 sequence: CASSLDGGNTGELFF. The CDR3 DNA is TGCGCCAGCAGCTTGGATGGGGGCAACACCGGGGAGCTGTTTTTT.

In the case of this clonotype: Possible read error: a much larger clone is one base away. The chain has TRBV7-3 and TRBJ1-2; 7 nucleotides align to TRBD1. V was clipped by 5 bases and J by 12 bases; unmatched bases: 21. Per germline, CDR1 SGHTA and CDR2 FQGTGA. The CDR3 contains 16 residues. CDR3 region: CASSPYGTDYLGGHTF. The CDR3 DNA follows: TGTGCCAGCAGCCCTTATGGGACAGACTACCTGGGGGGCCACACCTTC.

Comment on this clonotype: A clone one base away is much larger, so this may be a read error. J is TRBJ2-3 and V is TRBV9; weak D call: TRBD2 (5 bases). This CDR3 comprises 16 residues. CDR1 is SGDLS and CDR2 is YYNGEE in the germline V gene. V lost 0 bases to trimming and J lost 8 bases, with 19 bases between them. The CDR3 loop is CASSVASERWAGTQYF. As DNA, the CDR3 is TGTGCCAGCAGCGTAGCTTCAGAGCGGTGGGCAGGTACGCAGTATTTT. The whole variable domain, filled in from reference TRBV9 and TRBJ2-3, reads DSGVTQTPKHLITATGQRVTLRCSPRSGDLSVYWYQQSLDQGLQFLIQYYNGEERAKGNILERFSAQQFPDLHSELNLSSLELGDSALYFCASSVASERWAGTQYFGPGTRLTVL.

The chain carries TRBV28 and TRBJ2-7; D call uncertain. The germline gives CDR1 MDHEN, CDR2 SYDVKM. The ends were cut back, 6 bases at V and 2 bases at J, with 17 bases in the middle. The CDR3 covers 15 residues. CDR3 amino acids: CASSDGLVGPYEQYF. The CDR3 DNA follows: TGTGCCAGCAGCGATGGGCTCGTGGGCCCCTACGAGCAGTACTTC.

In this sample, this clonotype turned up many times. This chain joins TRBV20-1 and TRBJ1-1; 8 bases agree with TRBD1. Germline CDR1 DFQATT, CDR2 SNEGSKA (reference sequence). V lost 6 bases, J lost 5 bases, and 11 bases stayed unmatched. The CDR3 is 14 amino acids. Here the CDR3 reads CSAQEGRGRTEAFF. DNA for the CDR3: TGCAGTGCCCAAGAGGGCAGGGGGCGTACTGAAGCTTTCTTT.

There are many counts of this clonotype. The V call is TRBV12-3 or TRBV12-4, the J call TRBJ1-3, with D perhaps matching TRBD1 (5 bases). The CDR3 totals 16 residues. Trimming left V 6 bases short and J 0 bases short, with 15 bases between. The CDR3 reads CASRGPGLLSGNTIYF. CDR3 sequence (DNA): TGTGCCAGCAGGGGACCGGGACTGCTCTCTGGAAACACCATATATTTT.

The table lists this clonotype with many counts. The chain uses TRBV12-3 or TRBV12-4 and TRBJ2-1; no reliable D call. There are 16 residues in the CDR3. Trimming took 6 bases from V and 0 from J, leaving 15 bases between them. Here the CDR3 DNA reads TGTGCCAGCAGCCCCCTGCCACCCAGCTCCTACAATGAGCAGTTCTTC. Residues: CASSPLPPSSYNEQFF.

This clonotype was picked up many times. The chain employs TRBV4-1 and TRBJ2-7; TRBD2 matches 7 bases. V trimming: 1 base; J trimming: 4 bases; junction bases outside the gene matches: 7. The length of the CDR3 is 15 residues. CDR1 and CDR2 from the germline V gene are MGHRA and YSYEKL. This CDR3 reads CASSQGEGPQYEQYF. Written as DNA, the CDR3 is TGCGCCAGCAGCCAAGGGGAGGGACCCCAATACGAGCAGTACTTC.

This clonotype was seen ten or more times. The V call is TRBV27, the J call TRBJ2-2; D uncertain. This CDR3 contains 13 residues. The germline CDR1 and CDR2 sequences are MNHEY and SMNVEV (reference sequence). V was cut by 0 bases and J by 6 bases, with 5 bases left in between. Here the CDR3 DNA reads TGTGCCAGCAGTTTATCGATTCCCGGGGAGCTGTTTTTT. This sequence encodes CASSLSIPGELFF.

This clonotype came up many times. CDR3 nucleotides: TGCGCCAGCAGCTTGGGACCCCCAGGGAGCAATCAGCCCCAGCATTTT. Translating it yields CASSLGPPGSNQPQHF. The chain is built from TRBV5-1 and TRBJ1-5, with D perhaps TRBD1 (5 bases). Germline loops: CDR1 SGHRS, CDR2 YFSETQ. CDR3 size: 16 residues. Trimming pared 0 bases from V and 1 base from J, leaving 11 bases between. Looking up the rest from reference TRBV5-1 and TRBJ1-5 gives the full variable domain: KAGVTQTPRYLIKTRGQQVTLSCSPISGHRSVSWYQQTPGQGLQFLFEYFSETQRNKGNFPGRFSGRQFSNSRSEMNVSTLELGDSALYLCASSLGPPGSNQPQHFGDGTRLSIL.

Many counts were recorded for this clonotype. This sequence joins TRBV12-3 or TRBV12-4 and TRBJ2-2; 8 positions agree with TRBD1. The CDR3 runs to 15 residues. V dropped 2 bases and J dropped 7; count of bases not matched to a gene: 6. The CDR3 here is CASSLFPGGFGELFF. The CDR3 bases are TGTGCCAGCAGTTTATTTCCAGGGGGCTTCGGGGAGCTGTTTTTT.

This clonotype was seen ten or more times. The chain combines TRBV4-2 with TRBJ1-6; weak D call: TRBD1 (5 bases). The CDR3 runs to 17 residues. CDR1 and CDR2 (germline): LGHNA, YNFKEQ. V dropped 2 bases and J dropped 0 bases, with 11 bases sitting between them. The CDR3 is CASSQRDGSSYNSPLHF. CDR3 DNA: TGTGCCAGCAGCCAACGGGACGGAAGCTCCTATAATTCACCCCTCCACTTT.

This clonotype was picked up many times. The chain uses TRBV12-3 or TRBV12-4 and TRBJ1-1, with TRBD1 matching over 7 bases. J lost 5 bases, V lost 5 bases, and 8 bases had no gene match. The CDR3 covers 14 residues. The CDR3 here is CASSLKTGMTEAFF. The CDR3 coding sequence is TGTGCCAGCAGTCTGAAGACAGGGATGACTGAAGCTTTCTTT.

The table lists this clonotype with many counts. As DNA, the CDR3 is TGTGCCAGCAGCGCCGGACAGTTGGATACGCAGTATTTT. This translates into CASSAGQLDTQYF. The chain uses TRBV9 and TRBJ2-3; weak D call: TRBD1 (6 bases). CDR3 length: 13 amino acids. Trimming left V 3 bases short and J 6 bases short, with 11 bases between. From germline, CDR1 is SGDLS and CDR2 YYNGEE.

This clonotype appeared a few times. This rearrangement joins TRBV14 to TRBJ2-1, with D possibly matching TRBD1 (5 bases). Germline CDR1 SGHDN, CDR2 FVKESK. The CDR3 spans 17 residues. V shed 4 bases and J shed 4 bases, with 20 bases lying between them. The CDR3 protein is CASSLPLGQAGYNEQFF. Here the CDR3 DNA reads TGTGCCAGCAGCCTTCCCTTAGGGCAGGCAGGGTACAATGAGCAGTTCTTC.

This clonotype was found many times. This chain links TRBV11-1 with TRBJ2-4; possibly TRBD2 for D (6 bases). CDR1 and CDR2 from the germline V gene are SGHAT and FQDESV (reference sequence). V lost 0 bases to trimming and J lost 0 bases, with 18 bases between them. This CDR3 has 19 amino acids. The CDR3 here is CASSLALGSGNLAKNIQYF. In DNA, the CDR3 is TGTGCCAGCAGCTTAGCGCTTGGTAGCGGAAACCTAGCCAAAAACATTCAGTACTTC. The entire variable domain, with the rest obtained from reference TRBV11-1 and TRBJ2-4, is as follows: EAEVAQSPRYKITEKSQAVAFWCDPISGHATLYWYRQILGQGPELLVQFQDESVVDDSQLPKDRFSAERLKGVDSTLKIQPAELGDSAMYLCASSLALGSGNLAKNIQYFGAGTRLSVL.

This clonotype was seen many times. V is TRBV18 and J is TRBJ1-2; D not certain. The germline V gene has CDR1 KGHSH and CDR2 LQKENI. The ends were cut back, 6 bases at V and 7 bases at J, with 9 bases in the middle. The CDR3 totals 11 residues. CDR3: CASSPGSGYTF. In DNA form, the CDR3 reads TGTGCCAGCTCCCCCGGTAGTGGCTACACCTTC.

This clonotype has a count of ten or more. The chain carries TRBV21-1 and TRBJ2-2; TRBD1 reflects the table's D call only, with no check against the DNA. TRBV21-1 constitutes a pseudogene. The length of the CDR3 is 15 residues. The chain's CDR3 is CASPTVLGDTGELFF. In DNA, the CDR3 is TGTGCCAGCCCGACAGTCCTTGGGGACACCGGGGAGCTGTTTTTT.

This clonotype was counted ten times or more. This chain connects TRBV29-1 to TRBJ2-1; 7 nucleotides align to TRBD2. Germline trimming cut 5 bases from V and 1 base from J; bases unmatched to any gene: 2. Germline V gives CDR1 SQVTM, CDR2 ANQGSEA. This CDR3 spans 13 amino acids. The CDR3 nucleotides read TGCAGCGTTCGCGGGGGATCCTACAATGAGCAGTTCTTC. It codes for CSVRGGSYNEQFF.

This clonotype was seen at least ten times. The chain is built from TRBV29-1 and TRBJ2-3; D is possibly TRBD1 (6 bases). Germline V lookup: CDR1 SQVTM, CDR2 ANQGSEA. The CDR3 covers 13 residues. Trimming removed 6 bases at V and 2 bases at J, with 12 bases between. CDR3 protein: CSVAGQYTDTQYF. CDR3 coding DNA: TGCAGCGTCGCAGGACAGTACACAGATACGCAGTATTTT.

Many counts were recorded for this clonotype. This sequence joins TRBV7-9 and TRBJ2-5; D gene ambiguous. Trimming took off 3 bases at V and 3 bases at J, with 17 bases between the two ends. This CDR3 contains 16 residues. The germline V gene has CDR1 SEHNR and CDR2 FQNEAQ (reference sequence). CDR3 region: CASSFRPPLPEETQYF. As DNA, the CDR3 is TGTGCCAGCAGCTTCCGTCCCCCCTTACCCGAAGAGACCCAGTACTTC.

Concerning this clonotype itself: A read error may be the cause here, since a much bigger clone is one base away. CDR3 protein: CASLRSSYNEPFF. CDR3 DNA: TGTGCCAGTCTCAGGAGCTCCTACAATGAGCCGTTCTTC. The chain couples TRBV6-2 or TRBV6-3 to TRBJ2-1; D gene uncertain. The CDR3 has 13 amino acids. CDR1 is MNHEY, CDR2 SVGEGT, per germline.